Shown below are 8 T cell receptor beta chains from a single sample sequenced in a study of CD8 T cells in Susac syndrome. Random hexamers were used to reverse transcribe an amount of about 0.5 to 1 ug RNA. TCRdb re-derived calls from the immunoSEQ multiplex PCR reads in MiXCR, one entry per CDR3 protein. The sample lists some 99,000 distinct CDR3 sequences, roughly 95% occurring once. The material sequenced was CD4+ T cells from PBMCs. The receptors originated from a human donor in good health.

This sequence joins TRBV19 and TRBJ1-1; D gene uncertain. The CDR3 is 12 residues long. Germline CDR1 and CDR2: LNHDA and SQIVND (reference sequence). The V gene lost 4 bases and the J gene lost 3 bases, with 6 bases spanning the gap. The chain's CDR3 is CASSRRDTEAFF. Written as DNA, the CDR3 is TGTGCCAGTAGTAGGAGGGACACTGAAGCTTTCTTT.

The genes are TRBV9 and TRBJ2-1; 7 nucleotides align to TRBD1. Germline values: CDR1 SGDLS, CDR2 YYNGEE. The CDR3 length is 16 residues. Trimming at V came to 1 base and at J to 3 bases, leaving 7 bases not matched to a gene. The CDR3 reads CASSVIPAGGYNEQFF. CDR3 nucleotide sequence: TGTGCCAGCAGCGTAATCCCCGCAGGGGGCTACAATGAGCAGTTCTTC.

The chain links TRBV14 to TRBJ1-1; D remains ambiguous. This CDR3 has 15 residues. Trimming removed 3 bases at V and 0 bases at J, with 11 bases between. Germline CDR1 and CDR2: SGHDN and FVKESK. The DNA for the CDR3 is TGTGCCAGCAGCCATGAGCCCCAGGTGAACACTGAAGCTTTCTTT. Its protein product is CASSHEPQVNTEAFF.

CDR3 bases: TGCAGTGCGAACCCGGGACTAGCGAGCACAGATACGCAGTATTTT. Residues: CSANPGLASTDTQYF. The rearrangement links TRBV20-1 to TRBJ2-3; 10 bases are shared with TRBD2. The CDR3 sequence is 15 residues long. Trimming cost V 6 bases and J 0 bases; bases outside gene matches: 6. The germline gives CDR1 DFQATT, CDR2 SNEGSKA (reference sequence).

V is TRBV4-1 and J is TRBJ2-2; D tentatively reads TRBD1 or TRBD2 (6 bases each). Trimming stripped 1 base from V and 6 bases from J, with 15 bases between. The CDR3 runs 16 residues. Germline V gene data show CDR1 as MGHRA and CDR2 as YSYEKL. CDR3 in amino acids: CASSQGGASAAGELFF. The DNA for the CDR3 is TGCGCCAGCAGCCAAGGGGGGGCCTCGGCTGCCGGGGAGCTGTTTTTT.

The CDR3 is CASSFSGLATGRMYEQYF. The CDR3 DNA reads TGTGCCAGCAGCTTTTCGGGACTAGCGACGGGCCGCATGTACGAGCAGTACTTC. This sequence joins TRBV13 and TRBJ2-7, with 10 bases fitting TRBD2. The V and J ends lost 3 bases and 4 bases, in that order; junction bases with no gene match: 15. Germline CDR1 is PRHDT and CDR2 is FYEKMQ (reference sequence). The CDR3 has 18 amino acids.

This CDR3 reads CATSPGARETQYF. Written as DNA, the CDR3 is TGTGCCACCAGCCCAGGAGCAAGGGAGACCCAGTACTTC. The chain has TRBV15 and TRBJ2-5; no clear D gene. In germline, CDR1 is LNHNV, CDR2 YYDKDF (reference sequence). Trimming cost V 5 bases and J 5 bases, with 12 bases left between them. The CDR3 is 13 residues long.

The chain joins TRBV20-1 to TRBJ2-5; D assignment may be TRBD1 or TRBD2 (5 bases each). CDR3 length: 12 residues. Germline V lookup: CDR1 DFQATT, CDR2 SNEGSKA (reference sequence). Trimming took off 0 bases at V and 9 bases at J, with 11 bases between the two ends. The CDR3 coding sequence is TGCAGTGCTAGAGAACCCCTGGGGGCCCAGTACTTC. Its translation is CSAREPLGAQYF.